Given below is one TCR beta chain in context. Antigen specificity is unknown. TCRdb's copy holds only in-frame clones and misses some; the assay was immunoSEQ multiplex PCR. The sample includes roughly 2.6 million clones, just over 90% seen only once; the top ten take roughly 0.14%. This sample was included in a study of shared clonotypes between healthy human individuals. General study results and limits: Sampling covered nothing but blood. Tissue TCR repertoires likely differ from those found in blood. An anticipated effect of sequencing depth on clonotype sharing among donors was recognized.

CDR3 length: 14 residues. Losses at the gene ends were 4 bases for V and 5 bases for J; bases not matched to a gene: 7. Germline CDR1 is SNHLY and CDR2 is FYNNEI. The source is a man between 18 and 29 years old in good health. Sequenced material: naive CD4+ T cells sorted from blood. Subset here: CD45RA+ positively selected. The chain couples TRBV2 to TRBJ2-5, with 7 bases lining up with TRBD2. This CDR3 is CASSGGGNGETQYF. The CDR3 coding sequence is TGTGCCAGCAGTGGGGGAGGGAACGGGGAGACCCAGTACTTC. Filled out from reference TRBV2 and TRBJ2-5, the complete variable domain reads EPEVTQTPSHQVTQMGQEVILRCVPISNHLYFYWYRQILGQKVEFLVSFYNNEISEKSEIFDDQFSVERPDGSNFTLKIRSTKLEDSAMYFCASSGGGNGETQYFGPGTRLLVL.